This T cell receptor (beta chain) was found in a study of chemoradiotherapy in HPV16-positive cancers. Measured with immunoSEQ multiplex PCR; TCRdb has only the in-frame clones, and not every one. Counted here are 10,000 to 15,000 clones, less than 80% occurring once; the ten biggest clones make up around 19%. In its sample, this clone is medium-sized (0.01 to 0.1%). Germline lookup yields CDR1 MNHEY and CDR2 SMNVEV (reference sequence). V was cut by 1 base and J by 5 bases, with 9 bases left in between. This CDR3 has 14 residues. Specimen collection occurred from a patient who underwent chemoradiotherapy. The chain employs TRBV27 and TRBJ1-5; D unresolved. The TCR was taken from a human donor with HPV-associated anogenital cancer. As DNA, the CDR3 is TGTGCCAGCAGTTTATTGGGTTCCGATCAGCCCCAGCATTTT. Protein product: CASSLLGSDQPQHF.